Listed below are T cell receptor beta chains from one sample, sequenced in a study of shared clonotypes between healthy human individuals. Profiling relied on immunoSEQ multiplex PCR, and the TCRdb table lists in-frame clones only, not all of them. This sample has hundreds of thousands of clones, with less than 96% found just once. Input material: naive CD4+ T cells sorted from blood. Receptor source: a woman aged 25 to 45 in good health. The CDR3 runs from the conserved cysteine through the conserved F or W. The order of the fields is J gene, D gene, CDR3 length, V gene, clone size, CDR3 DNA, CDR3 protein. The D gene is left open where the match is weak. Not every row has a clone size; where given, it reads once, few, many or a size class.

>TRBJ2-7|NA|10|TRBV6-5|NA
TGTGCCAGCGGGGAGTACGAGCAGTACTTC
CASGEYEQYF
>TRBJ2-1|NA|13|TRBV7-2|NA
TGTGCCAGCAGCGAACGACTTGTAGGTGAGCAGTTCTTC
CASSERLVGEQFF
>TRBJ1-4|NA|14|TRBV18|once
TGTGCCAGCTCACCGGGACCCGGATTGGAAAAACTGTTTTTT
CASSPGPGLEKLFF
>TRBJ1-4|NA|18|TRBV19|NA
TGTGCCAGTAGTATGGCAATGAATAAATTCTCAACTAATGAAAAACTGTTTTTT
CASSMAMNKFSTNEKLFF
>TRBJ2-2|NA|12|TRBV29-1|NA
TGCAGCGGTTCCCGGGAGCCCGGGGAGCTGTTTTTT
CSGSREPGELFF
>TRBJ1-5|NA|15|TRBV6-5|NA
TGTGCCACTCGAGTGGGGGCACAGGCTAATCAGCCCCAGCATTTT
CATRVGAQANQPQHF
>TRBJ2-4|TRBD2|14|TRBV19|NA
TGTGCCAGCGGGACTAGCGGGAGGGAAAACATTCAGTACTTC
CASGTSGRENIQYF
>TRBJ1-2|TRBD1|13|TRBV30|NA
TGTGCCTCTCCGACAGGGGTCGGTTATGGCTACACCTTC
CASPTGVGYGYTF
>TRBJ2-5|TRBD1|15|TRBV7-2|once
TGTGCCAGCAGCCCTGGGACAGGCCCCCAAGAGACCCAGTACTTC
CASSPGTGPQETQYF
>TRBJ1-5|TRBD1|13|TRBV19|NA
TGTGCCAGTAACTACAGGGGAGGTCAGCCCCAGCATTTT
CASNYRGGQPQHF
>TRBJ2-5|NA|13|TRBV4-2|NA
TGTGCCAGCAGCCAAGATCCCGGGGCTCCAGCAAACTTC
CASSQDPGAPANF
>TRBJ2-5|TRBD2|15|TRBV28|NA
TGTGCCAGCAGTTTAGAACTAGCGGGAGAAGAGACCCAGTACTTC
CASSLELAGEETQYF
>TRBJ2-7|NA|12|TRBV28|NA
TGTGCCAGCAGCGAAGTGACTTACGAGCAGTACTTC
CASSEVTYEQYF
>TRBJ2-7|TRBD2|16|TRBV10-1|NA
TGCGCCAGCAGTGAAACTAGCGGGTCTAAGACGGGTGAGCAGTACTTC
CASSETSGSKTGEQYF